The 13 T cell receptor beta chains listed next were all sequenced from one sample in a study of PD-L1 blockade in urothelial cancer. Libraries were prepared by immunoSEQ multiplex PCR; TCRdb keeps only in-frame clonotypes and omits some of them. The data contain about 22,000 clones, around 90% of them singletons. The sequencing here drew on PBMCs, taken around atezolizumab (anti-PD-L1) treatment. The receptors here all came from a woman aged 55-69 years with urothelial cancer.

V is TRBV7-9 and J is TRBJ2-7; 8 bases align to TRBD2. The CDR3 has 15 residues. V shed 6 bases and J 6 bases; nucleotides not matched to a gene: 13. Per germline, CDR1 SEHNR and CDR2 FQNEAQ (reference sequence). In DNA, the CDR3 is TGTGCCAGCAGACCAAAGGGGACTAGAGGATCCGAGCAGTACTTC. Translated, it gives CASRPKGTRGSEQYF. Full variable domain (missing parts from reference TRBV7-9 and TRBJ2-7): DTGVSQNPRHKITKRGQNVTFRCDPISEHNRLYWYRQTLGQGPEFLTYFQNEAQLEKSRLLSDRFSAERPKGSFSTLEIQRTEQGDSAMYLCASRPKGTRGSEQYFGPGTRLTVT.

This clone is deemed medium-sized. Other DNA sequences in the same sample also yield this CDR3. The chain joins TRBV29-1 to TRBJ2-1, with 9 bases identical to TRBD1. From germline, CDR1 is SQVTM and CDR2 ANQGSEA. The J segment lost 4 bases and the V segment lost 7 bases, leaving 5 bases of the junction unmatched. This CDR3 has 13 residues. As DNA, the CDR3 is TGCAGCGCTGGGACAGGGTTTTACAATGAGCAGTTCTTC. It specifies CSAGTGFYNEQFF.

This chain uses TRBV11-2 with TRBJ2-3, with D unresolved. Trimming took 5 bases from V and 2 from J, leaving 11 bases between them. Germline assignment: CDR1 SGHAT and CDR2 FQNNGV. The CDR3 extends over 14 amino acids. CDR3 bases: TGTGCCAGCAGCATGATCGACTTCACAGATACGCAGTATTTT. This gives the protein CASSMIDFTDTQYF.

The CDR3 loop reads CASTLRGIAGGPADTQYF. In DNA, the CDR3 is TGTGCCAGTACCCTGAGGGGAATAGCGGGAGGGCCGGCAGATACGCAGTATTTT. The chain uses TRBV19 and TRBJ2-3; TRBD2 agrees at 11 bases. The CDR3 loop spans 18 amino acids. V was clipped by 7 bases and J by 4 bases; unmatched bases: 16. CDR1 is LNHDA, CDR2 SQIVND, per germline (reference sequence).

To note about this clone: An end of the junction differs from the germline gene, which may be a read error. The J gene is TRBJ2-2, the V gene TRBV7-7; 11 bases line up with TRBD2. The V gene's germline CDR1 is SSHAT and CDR2 FNYEAQ (reference sequence). The CDR3 covers 16 residues. This chain's CDR3 is CASSWTSGSNTGELFF. CDR3 in DNA: TGTGCTAGCAGTTGGACTAGCGGGTCGAACACCGGGGAGCTGTTTTTT.

The V and J genes are TRBV28 and TRBJ1-2, with D possibly being TRBD1 (6 bases). The germline V and J ends were trimmed by 3 bases and 4 bases, with 12 bases remaining between them. The CDR3 totals 14 residues. Germline CDR1 is MDHEN and CDR2 is SYDVKM. CDR3 protein: CASSFGQRSYGYTF. As DNA, the CDR3 is TGTGCCAGCAGTTTCGGACAGCGCTCCTATGGCTACACCTTC.

The V gene is TRBV28, the J gene TRBJ2-3; no definite D call. The germline V gene encodes CDR1 MDHEN and CDR2 SYDVKM. This CDR3 comprises 13 residues. The germline V and J ends were trimmed by 7 bases and 0 bases, with 8 bases remaining between them. CDR3 DNA sequence: TGTGCCAGCATCGAAACTAGCACAGATACGCAGTATTTT. Protein sequence: CASIETSTDTQYF.

Turning to this clone: Additional DNA sequences in this sample encode the identical CDR3. The chain carries TRBV6-5 and TRBJ2-7, with D perhaps matching TRBD1 (6 bases). The germline V gene encodes CDR1 MNHEY and CDR2 SVGAGI. The CDR3 loop spans 14 amino acids. Trimming took off 6 bases at V and 5 bases at J, with 17 bases between the two ends. In nucleotides, the CDR3 is TGTGCCAGCAGCGGGACGGCAGGGGTACACGAGCAGTACTTC. Translated, it gives CASSGTAGVHEQYF.

This sequence joins TRBV5-1 and TRBJ1-2; 7 bases are shared with TRBD1. The CDR3 totals 14 residues. With 6 bases clipped from V and 6 bases from J, the junction kept 11 bases outside the gene matches. The V gene's germline CDR1 is SGHRS and CDR2 YFSETQ. The CDR3 protein is CASTPTGDSHGYTF. The CDR3 bases are TGCGCCAGCACCCCTACGGGGGACAGTCATGGCTACACCTTC.

This sequence joins TRBV29-1 and TRBJ2-7; no clear D gene. V shed 0 bases and J shed 0 bases, with 9 bases lying between them. Germline lookup yields CDR1 SQVTM and CDR2 ANQGSEA. The CDR3 totals 14 residues. The CDR3 coding sequence is TGCAGCGTTGAAGAAACGAGGAGCTCCTACGAGCAGTACTTC. This codes for CSVEETRSSYEQYF.

The CDR3 protein is CASSLTRDRQAEAFF. The CDR3 DNA follows: TGTGCCAGCAGCTTAACCCGGGACAGGCAAGCTGAAGCTTTCTTT. V is TRBV7-3 and J is TRBJ1-1, with 8 nucleotides matching TRBD1. CDR3 size: 15 residues. Trimming took 0 bases from V and 6 from J; bases not matched to a gene: 6. Germline V CDR1 and CDR2: SGHTA, FQGTGA.

The chain uses TRBV5-1 and TRBJ2-2; 13 bases agree with TRBD2. This CDR3 has 16 amino acids. J was trimmed by 5 bases and V by 0 bases; bases with no gene match: 1. The V gene's germline CDR1 is SGHRS and CDR2 YFSETQ. The chain's CDR3 is CASSLGLAGGTGELFF. The CDR3 DNA follows: TGCGCCAGCAGCTTGGGACTAGCGGGAGGAACCGGGGAGCTGTTTTTT. Filled out from reference TRBV5-1 and TRBJ2-2, the complete variable domain reads KAGVTQTPRYLIKTRGQQVTLSCSPISGHRSVSWYQQTPGQGLQFLFEYFSETQRNKGNFPGRFSGRQFSNSRSEMNVSTLELGDSALYLCASSLGLAGGTGELFFGEGSRLTVL.

The V call is TRBV7-9, the J call TRBJ2-5, with D possibly TRBD2 on 6 matching bases. V was clipped by 3 bases and J by 7 bases, with 15 bases between them. The CDR3 consists of 14 residues. Germline CDR1 is SEHNR and CDR2 is FQNEAQ (reference sequence). This CDR3 is CASSFSTGAGTQYF. The CDR3, as DNA: TGTGCCAGCAGCTTTTCGACGGGAGCTGGGACCCAGTACTTC.